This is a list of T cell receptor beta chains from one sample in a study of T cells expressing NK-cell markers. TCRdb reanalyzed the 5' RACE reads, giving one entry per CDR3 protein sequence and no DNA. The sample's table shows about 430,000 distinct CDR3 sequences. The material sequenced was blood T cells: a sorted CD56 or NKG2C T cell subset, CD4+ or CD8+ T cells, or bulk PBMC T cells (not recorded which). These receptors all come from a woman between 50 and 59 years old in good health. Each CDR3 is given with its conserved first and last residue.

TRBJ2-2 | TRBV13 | CASSFIGVSGELFF
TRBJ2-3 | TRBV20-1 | CSALGHTDTQYF
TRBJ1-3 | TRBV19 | CASMDRAGNTIYF
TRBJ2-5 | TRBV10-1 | CASSEGGSRETQYF
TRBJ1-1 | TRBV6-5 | CASRGTFEGTEAFF
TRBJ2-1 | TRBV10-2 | CASKTGTSGFNEQFF
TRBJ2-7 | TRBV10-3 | CAIMGQGFYEQYF
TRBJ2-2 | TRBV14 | CASSQVQPQITGELFF
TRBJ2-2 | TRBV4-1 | CASSQDVAARTGELFF
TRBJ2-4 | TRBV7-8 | CASSLLLESNIQYF
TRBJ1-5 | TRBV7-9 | CASSWGQSGNQPQHF
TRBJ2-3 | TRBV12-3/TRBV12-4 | CASSLERDLKHTDTQYF
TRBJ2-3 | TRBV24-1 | CATSDPSGRPTDTQYF
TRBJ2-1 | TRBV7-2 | CASGNGGQGNEQFF
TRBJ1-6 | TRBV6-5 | CASSPSDWGWSPLHF
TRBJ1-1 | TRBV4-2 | CASSQNVRVGTEAFF
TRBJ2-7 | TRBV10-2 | CASSELREVHEQYF
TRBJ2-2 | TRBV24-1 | CATSLTGTGASTGELFF
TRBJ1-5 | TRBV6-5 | CASSAGDRDNQPQHF
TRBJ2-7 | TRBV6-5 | CASTSPGQGVYEQYF
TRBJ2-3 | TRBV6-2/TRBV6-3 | CASSTGKTDTQYF
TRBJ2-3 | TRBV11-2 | CASSPDRGLTDTQYF
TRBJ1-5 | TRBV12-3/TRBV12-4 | CASSFTGPSNQPQHF
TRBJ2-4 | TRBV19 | CASSSGRGNIQYF
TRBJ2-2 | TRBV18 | CASSPRRDRTGELFF
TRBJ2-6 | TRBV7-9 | CASSLVGQHGANVLTF
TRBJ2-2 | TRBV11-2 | CASSYRFTSGRHDTGELFF
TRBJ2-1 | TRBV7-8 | CASSLSPTGLEQFF
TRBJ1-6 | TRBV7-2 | CASSLGPADNSPLHF
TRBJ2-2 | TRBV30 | CAQPASGSVAGELFF
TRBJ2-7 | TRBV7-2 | CASSLALRGHEQYF
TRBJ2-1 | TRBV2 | CASSEGRTEWFF
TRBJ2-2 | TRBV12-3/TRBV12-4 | CASSFPGLAGRPHTGELFF
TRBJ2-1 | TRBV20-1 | CSARARSGSSYNEQFF
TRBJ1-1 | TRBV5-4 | CASSGNRGLNTEAFF
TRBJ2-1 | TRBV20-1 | CSARVPGGINEQFF
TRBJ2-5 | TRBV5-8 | CASSRGLIQETQYF
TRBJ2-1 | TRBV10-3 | CAIGISPVYNEQFF
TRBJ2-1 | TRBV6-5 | CASSRLAGSDADNEQFF
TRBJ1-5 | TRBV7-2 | CASSLALGRPQHF
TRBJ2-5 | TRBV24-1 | CATSDVTGKQETQYF
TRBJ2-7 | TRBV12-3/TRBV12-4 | CASSHRAGALRSEQYF
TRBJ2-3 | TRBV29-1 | CSGRVAGGSLEYTDTQYF
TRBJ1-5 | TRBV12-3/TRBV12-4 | CASSPPGGKDQPQHF
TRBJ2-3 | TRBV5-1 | CASSLKQGIVDTQYF
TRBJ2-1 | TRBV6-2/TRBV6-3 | CASSPFGWEQFF
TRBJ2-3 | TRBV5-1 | CASSYRPGTDTQYF
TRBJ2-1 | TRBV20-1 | CSARSGSFRDEQFF
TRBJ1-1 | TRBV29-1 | CSGNEAMNTEAFF
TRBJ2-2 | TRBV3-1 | CASSLTSLTGELFF
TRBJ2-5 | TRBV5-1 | CASSLRLGEETQYF
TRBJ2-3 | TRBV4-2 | CASSQDLRGGNTQYF